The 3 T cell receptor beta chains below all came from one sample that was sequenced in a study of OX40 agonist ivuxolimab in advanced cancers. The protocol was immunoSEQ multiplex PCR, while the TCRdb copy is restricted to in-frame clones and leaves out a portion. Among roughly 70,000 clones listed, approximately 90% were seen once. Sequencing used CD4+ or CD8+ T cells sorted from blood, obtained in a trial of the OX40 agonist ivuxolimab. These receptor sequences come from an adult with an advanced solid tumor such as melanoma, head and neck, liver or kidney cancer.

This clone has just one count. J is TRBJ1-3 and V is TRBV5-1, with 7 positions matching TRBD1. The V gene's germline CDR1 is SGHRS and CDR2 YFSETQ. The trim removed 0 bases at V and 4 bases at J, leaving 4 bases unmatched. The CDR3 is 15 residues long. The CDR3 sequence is CASSLETGLGNTIYF. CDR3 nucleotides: TGCGCCAGCAGCTTGGAGACAGGGCTCGGAAACACCATATATTTT.

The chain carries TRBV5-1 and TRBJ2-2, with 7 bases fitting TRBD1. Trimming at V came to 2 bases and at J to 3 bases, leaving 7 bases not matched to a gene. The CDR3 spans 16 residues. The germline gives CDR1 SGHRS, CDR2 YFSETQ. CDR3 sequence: CASSFKQGPDTGELFF. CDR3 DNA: TGCGCCAGCAGCTTCAAACAGGGGCCGGACACCGGGGAGCTGTTTTTT.

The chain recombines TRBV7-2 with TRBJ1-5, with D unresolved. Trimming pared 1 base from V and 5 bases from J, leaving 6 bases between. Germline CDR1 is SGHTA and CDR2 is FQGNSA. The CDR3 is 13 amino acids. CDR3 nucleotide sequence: TGTGCCAGCAGCTTAGAAAATTATCAGCCCCAGCATTTT. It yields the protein CASSLENYQPQHF.